This T cell receptor beta chain is drawn from a study of blood T cell repertoires in COVID-19. Study background: There were acute and convalescent COVID-19 samples, and they came from the United States, Italy and Spain. PBMCs, B-cell-depleted T cells, or T cells provided the cDNA or gDNA that made up the material.

How the authors handled the data: By means of reference gene primer amplification, nucleated cell counts were estimated. Data came from immunoSEQ multiplex PCR; TCRdb stores just in-frame clones and leaves some out. V, J and clone size were drawn from that table, and D and trimming were deduced from the DNA. Of 180,000 or so clones in the sample, 85% to 90% are singletons; the top ten hold 7%. The length of the CDR3 is 15 residues. V was cut by 3 bases and J by 0 bases, with 9 bases left in between. Germline V gene data show CDR1 as ENHRY and CDR2 as SYGVKD. This clone was picked up a small number of times.

The clonotype comes from a woman of 80 years or more in a cohort sampled during active or convalescent COVID-19. This chain joins TRBV10-3 and TRBJ1-3, with D uncertain. The sample consisted of peripheral blood. The DNA for the CDR3 is TGTGCCATCAGTGACGACTCCAGCTCTGGAAACACCATATATTTT. Its translation is CAISDDSSSGNTIYF.